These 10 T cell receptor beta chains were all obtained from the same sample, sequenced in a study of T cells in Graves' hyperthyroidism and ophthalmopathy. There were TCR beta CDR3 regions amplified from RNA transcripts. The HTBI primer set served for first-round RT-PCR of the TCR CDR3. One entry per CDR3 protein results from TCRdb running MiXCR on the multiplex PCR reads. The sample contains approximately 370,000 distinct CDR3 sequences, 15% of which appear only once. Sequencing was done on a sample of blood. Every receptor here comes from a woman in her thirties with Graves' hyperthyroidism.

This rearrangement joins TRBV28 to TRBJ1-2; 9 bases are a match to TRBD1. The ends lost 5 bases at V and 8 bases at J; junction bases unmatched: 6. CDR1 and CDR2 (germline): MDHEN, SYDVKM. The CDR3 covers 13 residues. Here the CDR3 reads CASSRDRAIGYTF. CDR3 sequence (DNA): TGTGCCAGCAGTCGGGACAGGGCAATAGGCTACACCTTC.

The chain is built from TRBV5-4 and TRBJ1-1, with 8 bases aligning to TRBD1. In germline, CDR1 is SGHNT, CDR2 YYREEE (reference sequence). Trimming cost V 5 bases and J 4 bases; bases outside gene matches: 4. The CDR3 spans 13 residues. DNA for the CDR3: TGTGCCAGCAGTACAGGGGGATCCACTGAAGCTTTCTTT. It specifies CASSTGGSTEAFF.

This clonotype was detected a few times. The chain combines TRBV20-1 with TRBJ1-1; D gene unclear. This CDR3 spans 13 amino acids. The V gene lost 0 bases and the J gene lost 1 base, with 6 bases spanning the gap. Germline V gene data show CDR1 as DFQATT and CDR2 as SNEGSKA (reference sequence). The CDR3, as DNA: TGCAGTGCTAGAGATGGTCAGAACACTGAAGCTTTCTTT. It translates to CSARDGQNTEAFF.

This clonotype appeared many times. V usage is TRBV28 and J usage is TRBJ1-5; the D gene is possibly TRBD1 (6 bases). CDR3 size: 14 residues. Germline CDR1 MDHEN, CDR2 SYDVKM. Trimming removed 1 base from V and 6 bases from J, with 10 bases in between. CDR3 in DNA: TGTGCCAGCAGTTTATTTGGGGGGGCTCAGCCCCAGCATTTT. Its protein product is CASSLFGGAQPQHF.

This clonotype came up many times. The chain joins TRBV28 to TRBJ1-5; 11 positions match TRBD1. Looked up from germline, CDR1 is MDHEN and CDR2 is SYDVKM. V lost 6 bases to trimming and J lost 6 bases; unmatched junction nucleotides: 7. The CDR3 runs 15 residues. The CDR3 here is CASSRTGGGGQPQHF. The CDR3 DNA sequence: TGTGCCAGCAGCCGGACAGGGGGCGGTGGTCAGCCCCAGCATTTT. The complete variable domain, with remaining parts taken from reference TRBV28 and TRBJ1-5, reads DVKVTQSSRYLVKRTGEKVFLECVQDMDHENMFWYRQDPGLGLRLIYFSYDVKMKEKGDIPEGYSVSREKKERFSLILESASTNQTSMYLCASSRTGGGGQPQHFGDGTRLSIL.

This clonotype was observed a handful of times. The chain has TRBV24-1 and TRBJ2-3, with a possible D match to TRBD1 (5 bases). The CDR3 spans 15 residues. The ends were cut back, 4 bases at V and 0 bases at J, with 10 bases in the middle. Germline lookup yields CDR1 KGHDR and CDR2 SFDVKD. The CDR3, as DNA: TGTGCCACCAGTGAACCGACAGAGAGCACAGATACGCAGTATTTT. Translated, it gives CATSEPTESTDTQYF.

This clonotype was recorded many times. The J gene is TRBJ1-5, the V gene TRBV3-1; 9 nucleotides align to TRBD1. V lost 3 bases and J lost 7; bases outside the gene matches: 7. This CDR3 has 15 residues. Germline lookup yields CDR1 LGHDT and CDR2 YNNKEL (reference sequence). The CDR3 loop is CASSHSDRGYQPQHF. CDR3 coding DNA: TGTGCCAGCAGCCACTCCGACAGGGGGTACCAGCCCCAGCATTTT.

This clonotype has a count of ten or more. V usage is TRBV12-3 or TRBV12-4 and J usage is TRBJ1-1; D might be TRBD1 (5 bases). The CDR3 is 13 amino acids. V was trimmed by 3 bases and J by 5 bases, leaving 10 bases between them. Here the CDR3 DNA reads TGTGCCAGCAGTTTTAGGGGCGAAACTGAAGCTTTCTTT. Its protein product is CASSFRGETEAFF.

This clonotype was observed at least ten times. This chain's CDR3 is CASSSGQGNSPLHF. The CDR3 bases are TGTGCCAGCAGCTCGGGACAGGGGAACTCACCCCTCCACTTT. The chain combines TRBV2 with TRBJ1-6, with TRBD1 identical over 10 bases. The junction had 6 bases not matched to a gene; V was cut back by 6 bases and J by 10 bases. CDR1 is SNHLY, CDR2 FYNNEI, per germline. This CDR3 region has 14 residues.

The CDR3 here is CASSLASVRGQETQYF. CDR3 bases: TGCGCCAGCAGCTTGGCGTCTGTGAGGGGTCAAGAGACCCAGTACTTC. The chain uses TRBV5-1 and TRBJ2-5; the D call may be TRBD1 or TRBD2 (5 bases each). V dropped 0 bases and J dropped 2 bases, with 14 bases sitting between them. The germline CDR1 and CDR2 sequences are SGHRS and YFSETQ. The CDR3 extends over 16 amino acids.